The rows below give T cell receptor beta chains drawn from one sample of a study of control samples from healthy donors and cancer patients. Using immunoSEQ multiplex PCR, the repertoire was profiled, and TCRdb retains in-frame clones only, with some absent. The sample holds approximately 87,000 clones; 85% to 90% are singletons and the top ten take about 1.3%. Sequencing input: blood. These receptor sequences come from a woman between 45 and 60 years old in good health. The CDR3 runs from the conserved cysteine through the conserved F or W. The D gene is left open where the match is weak.

CDR3 | DNA | D | J | V
CAISPLSYEQYF | TGTGCCATCAGTCCCCTTTCCTACGAGCAGTACTTC | . | TRBJ2-7 | TRBV10-3
CASSLYSGEDETQYF | TGTGCCAGCAGTTTATATTCGGGAGAGGATGAGACCCAGTACTTC | . | TRBJ2-5 | TRBV27
CASSISRQEQFF | TGTGCCAGCAGCATAAGTAGGCAGGAGCAGTTCTTC | . | TRBJ2-1 | TRBV7-2
CASSYRERYPTGELFF | TGTGCCAGCAGTTACAGAGAACGGTACCCCACCGGGGAGCTGTTTTTT | . | TRBJ2-2 | TRBV6-5
CASRLKSTVNNEQFF | TGTGCCAGCCGCCTCAAATCGACTGTAAACAATGAGCAGTTCTTC | . | TRBJ2-1 | TRBV7-8
CASSQYLRGLAGSYEQYF | TGTGCCAGCAGCCAATACCTCCGGGGACTAGCGGGCTCCTACGAGCAGTACTTC | TRBD2 | TRBJ2-7 | TRBV3-1/TRBV3-2
CAWRARETQYF | TGTGCCTGGAGGGCCAGGGAGACCCAGTACTTC | . | TRBJ2-5 | TRBV30
CASSFQETQYF | TGTGCCAGCAGCTTTCAAGAGACCCAGTACTTC | . | TRBJ2-5 | TRBV5-4
CASRAGRGYTF | TGTGCCAGTAGGGCGGGGAGAGGCTACACCTTC | . | TRBJ1-2 | TRBV19
CSVVSSSYEQYF | TGCAGCGTTGTTTCGAGCTCCTACGAGCAGTACTTC | . | TRBJ2-7 | TRBV29-1